These T cell receptor beta chains were read from a single sample in a study of blood T cell repertoires in COVID-19. This table comes from immunoSEQ multiplex PCR, and its TCRdb copy is limited to in-frame clones, with some not included. The data hold 60,000 to 70,000 clones, with 88% observed a single time. The specimen was peripheral blood. These receptors were collected from a woman aged 80 or over with active COVID-19. Each CDR3 is given with its conserved first and last residue. Each record gives: J gene, D gene, V gene, CDR3 protein, CDR3 DNA. A D gene is named only where the DNA matches it firmly.

TRBJ2-2 TRBD1 TRBV5-5 CASSRGQGAGTGELFF TGTGCCAGCAGCAGGGGACAGGGGGCGGGCACCGGGGAGCTGTTTTTT
TRBJ2-3 NA TRBV18 CASSPYVGATDTQYF TGTGCCAGCTCACCATACGTGGGGGCCACAGATACGCAGTATTTT
TRBJ2-1 TRBD2 TRBV18 CASSPYQRGDNEQFF TGTGCCAGCTCACCATACCAGCGGGGGGATAATGAGCAGTTCTTC
TRBJ2-7 NA TRBV5-4 CASSPRMGGSYEQYF TGTGCCAGCAGCCCTAGGATGGGAGGATCCTACGAGCAGTACTTC
TRBJ2-3 TRBD2 TRBV19 CASSQARTSGIFTDTQYF TGTGCCAGTAGCCAAGCCCGGACTAGCGGAATCTTCACAGATACGCAGTATTTT
TRBJ1-5 NA TRBV28 CASSPTGGSGQPQHF TGTGCCAGCAGTCCGACCGGGGGATCGGGTCAGCCCCAGCATTTT
TRBJ2-5 NA TRBV2 CASTEGRWETQYF TGTGCCAGCACCGAAGGGAGGTGGGAGACCCAGTACTTC
TRBJ2-1 NA TRBV5-1 CASSTGWGLNEQFF TGCGCCAGCAGCACGGGCTGGGGGCTCAATGAGCAGTTCTTC
TRBJ2-2 TRBD1 TRBV28 CASSLSFRGQDGELFF TGTGCCAGCAGTTTAAGTTTTAGGGGGCAGGACGGGGAGCTGTTTTTT
TRBJ1-2 TRBD1 TRBV9 CASSVVTGGVGYTF TGTGCCAGCAGCGTAGTGACAGGGGGCGTTGGCTACACCTTC
TRBJ2-1 TRBD2 TRBV6-5 CASSYGGGSYNEQFF TGTGCCAGCAGTTACGGCGGGGGCTCCTACAATGAGCAGTTCTTC
TRBJ2-3 TRBD2 TRBV9 CASRASGTDTQYF TGTGCCAGCAGAGCTAGCGGTACAGATACGCAGTATTTT
TRBJ2-3 NA TRBV7-9 CASSLGGSEDRDTQYF TGTGCCAGCAGCTTAGGTGGTAGCGAGGACAGAGATACGCAGTATTTT
TRBJ2-3 TRBD2 TRBV6-6 CASSQGTRGGPDTQYF TGTGCCAGCAGTCAAGGGACGCGGGGGGGCCCAGATACGCAGTATTTT
TRBJ2-7 NA TRBV28 CASRWGSSYEQYF TGTGCCAGCAGATGGGGCAGTTCCTACGAGCAGTACTTC
TRBJ2-7 NA TRBV4-1 CASSQDRRQGIYEQYF TGCGCCAGCAGCCAAGATAGGCGTCAGGGTATCTACGAGCAGTACTTC
TRBJ2-7 TRBD1 TRBV2 CASRSRDRLYEQYF TGTGCCAGCAGGAGCCGGGACAGACTCTACGAGCAGTACTTC
TRBJ2-7 TRBD1 TRBV6-5 CASSLGQDSYEQYF TGTGCCAGCAGCCTCGGACAGGACTCCTACGAGCAGTACTTC
TRBJ2-7 TRBD1 TRBV5-4 CASSFDRGLSYEQYF TGTGCCAGCAGCTTCGACAGGGGGCTATCCTACGAGCAGTACTTC
TRBJ1-5 TRBD1 TRBV2 CASRSDRGDQPQHF TGTGCCAGCAGGAGCGACAGGGGCGATCAGCCCCAGCATTTT
TRBJ1-3 TRBD1 TRBV28 CASSSGGSGNTIYF TGTGCCAGCAGTTCAGGGGGCTCTGGAAACACCATATATTTT
TRBJ2-3 TRBD2 TRBV29-1 CSVGGFTDTQYF TGCAGCGTCGGGGGGTTCACAGATACGCAGTATTTT
TRBJ2-7 TRBD1 TRBV19 CASSRTGDTYEQYF TGTGCCAGTAGTAGGACAGGTGATACCTACGAGCAGTACTTC
TRBJ2-1 NA TRBV9 CASSLDFNLPEQFF TGTGCCAGCAGCTTAGACTTTAACCTCCCTGAGCAGTTCTTC